Below, 31 T cell receptor beta chains from the same sample are listed, as sequenced in a study of OX40 agonist ivuxolimab in advanced cancers. The method was the immunoSEQ multiplex PCR assay. What TCRdb holds here is the immuneACCESS table cut down to in-frame rearrangements. Part of the clones is not present; checked against another copy, under half of the missing clones reflect an unresolved V gene, and the others are unexplained. This sample has 45,000 to 50,000 clones in its table, and 80% to 95% of those were observed once. The biggest ten clones account for 6% to 8% of the sample. The source was CD4+ or CD8+ T cells sorted from blood, collected in a trial of the OX40 agonist ivuxolimab. The source is an adult with an advanced solid tumor such as melanoma, head and neck, liver or kidney cancer.

The V gene is TRBV6-1, the J gene TRBJ2-3; 13 bases are a match to TRBD2. The CDR3 runs 16 residues. Germline assignment: CDR1 MNHNS and CDR2 SASEGT. The junction had 1 base not matched to a gene; V was cut back by 2 bases and J by 2 bases. The CDR3 reads CASSETSGGATDTQYF. Here the CDR3 DNA reads TGTGCCAGCAGTGAAACTAGCGGGGGGGCCACAGATACGCAGTATTTT.

The V gene is TRBV13, the J gene TRBJ2-3; TRBD2 agrees at 15 bases. Trimming took 5 bases from V and 3 from J; bases not matched to a gene: 12. This CDR3 is built from 19 residues. The germline V gene has CDR1 PRHDT and CDR2 FYEKMQ (reference sequence). CDR3 bases: TGTGCCAGCAGCCCAACTACCGGACTAGCGGGGGGGCAAACAGATACGCAGTATTTT. This gives the protein CASSPTTGLAGGQTDTQYF.

The V and J genes are TRBV9 and TRBJ1-6, with a tentative D call TRBD1 (6 bases). With 4 bases removed from V and 11 bases from J, the gap between germline ends came to 10 bases. In germline, CDR1 is SGDLS, CDR2 YYNGEE. This CDR3 is 12 amino acids long. CDR3 DNA sequence: TGTGCCAGCAGCCCGGGACAACCACCCCTCCACTTT. Translated: CASSPGQPPLHF.

The chain carries TRBV7-8 and TRBJ1-6, with 8 bases aligning to TRBD1. This CDR3 comprises 11 residues. The ends lost 10 bases at V and 9 bases at J; junction bases unmatched: 2. Per the germline V gene, CDR1 is SGHVS and CDR2 is FQNEAQ. The DNA of the CDR3 is TGTGCCATCGGACAGGGTTCACCCCTCCACTTT. It yields the protein CAIGQGSPLHF.

Only a few counts were recorded for this clone. The rearrangement joins TRBV27 to TRBJ1-5, with TRBD1 matching over 7 bases. V lost 5 bases and J lost 3; bases outside the gene matches: 4. CDR3 length: 14 amino acids. Germline-derived CDR1 and CDR2 are MNHEY and SMNVEV (reference sequence). The DNA for the CDR3 is TGTGCCAGCAGTATTACAGGGGACAATCAGCCCCAGCATTTT. Protein: CASSITGDNQPQHF.

This sequence joins TRBV4-1 and TRBJ2-1, with D uncertain. The CDR3 runs 13 residues. The V and J ends lost 2 bases and 3 bases respectively, with 5 bases between them. Germline V CDR1 and CDR2: MGHRA, YSYEKL. The CDR3 DNA follows: TGCGCCAGCAGCCAATCGGGCTACAATGAGCAGTTCTTC. Residues: CASSQSGYNEQFF.

The J gene is TRBJ2-7, the V gene TRBV13, with a weak D call TRBD1 (5 bases). Trimming removed 5 bases at V and 4 bases at J, with 12 bases between. The germline V gene encodes CDR1 PRHDT and CDR2 FYEKMQ (reference sequence). The CDR3 has 13 amino acids. The DNA for the CDR3 is TGTGCCAGCAGCGCGGACACAAGGTACGAGCAGTACTTC. Amino acid sequence: CASSADTRYEQYF.

V and J are TRBV4-1 and TRBJ2-1; 11 bases map to TRBD2. After removal of 0 bases from V and 7 bases from J, the junction contained 5 bases not matched to a gene. The CDR3 length is 16 residues. Germline CDR1 MGHRA, CDR2 YSYEKL. DNA of the CDR3: TGCGCCAGCAGCCAAGATGTAGCGGGGGGGCAAAATGAGCAGTTCTTC. Amino acids: CASSQDVAGGQNEQFF.

V usage is TRBV6-5 and J usage is TRBJ1-2, with D maybe TRBD1 (6 bases). The CDR3 has 14 amino acids. Trimming took off 5 bases at V and 4 bases at J, with 14 bases between the two ends. Germline V gene sequence: CDR1 MNHEY, CDR2 SVGAGI. Here the CDR3 reads CASSHRIGGYGYTF. The CDR3 DNA reads TGTGCCAGCAGTCACAGAATAGGGGGCTATGGCTACACCTTC.

J is TRBJ2-3 and V is TRBV2; D is unresolved. The CDR3 is 13 amino acids. Germline CDR1 is SNHLY and CDR2 is FYNNEI. Trimming removed 9 bases at V and 2 bases at J, with 12 bases between. The CDR3 loop reads CARSDPSTDTQYF. The CDR3 DNA follows: TGTGCCAGATCGGACCCTTCCACAGATACGCAGTATTTT.

This clone was observed a single time. This chain connects TRBV7-9 to TRBJ1-1, with no clear D. The germline V gene encodes CDR1 SEHNR and CDR2 FQNEAQ (reference sequence). Deletions cut 5 bases from V and 5 bases from J, with 21 bases between. This CDR3 is built from 16 residues. CDR3 region: CASSPDEVGINTEAFF. CDR3 DNA sequence: TGTGCCAGCAGCCCGGACGAGGTTGGAATTAATACTGAAGCTTTCTTT.

CDR3 sequence reads: CASSLEIRDRGQETQYF. The CDR3 coding sequence is TGTGCCAGCAGCTTAGAGATCCGAGACAGGGGCCAAGAGACCCAGTACTTC. V and J are TRBV7-6 and TRBJ2-5; TRBD1 aligns across 8 bases. V trimming: 1 base; J trimming: 1 base; junction bases outside the gene matches: 8. CDR1 is SGHVS and CDR2 is FNYEAQ in the germline V gene. The CDR3 covers 17 residues.

The rearrangement joins TRBV6-5 to TRBJ2-3, with D hard to call. This CDR3 contains 12 residues. Germline CDR1 and CDR2: MNHEY and SVGAGI. V dropped 2 bases and J dropped 5 bases, with 5 bases sitting between them. CDR3 amino acids: CASSYIGDTQYF. In DNA, the CDR3 is TGTGCCAGCAGTTACATCGGAGATACGCAGTATTTT.

The chain recombines TRBV6-5 with TRBJ2-1; 11 bases are shared with TRBD2. V shed 6 bases and J 10 bases; nucleotides not matched to a gene: 11. CDR1 MNHEY and CDR2 SVGAGI come from the germline V gene. The CDR3 is 15 residues long. CDR3 protein: CASSLSGGVLREQFF. In DNA, the CDR3 is TGTGCCAGCAGCCTTAGCGGGGGGGTCCTGAGGGAGCAGTTCTTC.

The chain links TRBV27 to TRBJ1-3; maybe TRBD1 (5 bases). In germline, CDR1 is MNHEY, CDR2 SMNVEV (reference sequence). The CDR3 is made up of 19 amino acids. V lost 0 bases and J lost 0, with 18 bases in between. The CDR3 coding sequence is TGTGCCAGCAGTTTATCTACAGGCCCTCCTTTCTACTCTGGAAACACCATATATTTT. The encoded protein is CASSLSTGPPFYSGNTIYF.

V and J are TRBV19 and TRBJ1-4, with 7 bases aligning to TRBD1. The CDR3 totals 11 residues. The germline gives CDR1 LNHDA, CDR2 SQIVND (reference sequence). Trimming removed 5 bases from V and 14 bases from J; junction bases left unmatched: 5. The CDR3 loop reads CASSAPGQLFF. The CDR3, as DNA: TGTGCCAGTAGTGCTCCGGGACAGCTGTTTTTT.

The gene calls are TRBV27 and TRBJ1-5; the D is unclear. V dropped 0 bases and J dropped 8 bases, with 8 bases sitting between them. The germline V gene has CDR1 MNHEY and CDR2 SMNVEV (reference sequence). This CDR3 is built from 13 residues. CDR3 amino acids: CASSLSGSEPQHF. DNA for the CDR3: TGTGCCAGCAGTTTATCCGGTTCTGAGCCCCAGCATTTT.

V gene TRBV6-5 combines with J gene TRBJ2-1, with 9 bases fitting TRBD1. Trimming cost V 5 bases and J 6 bases; bases outside gene matches: 8. CDR3 length: 15 residues. Germline CDR1 reads MNHEY; CDR2 reads SVGAGI. This chain's CDR3 is CASSPGTGILNEQFF. The CDR3 region has the DNA TGTGCCAGCAGTCCCGGGACAGGGATACTCAATGAGCAGTTCTTC.

The V and J genes are TRBV27 and TRBJ2-1, with D hard to call. The CDR3 totals 13 residues. From germline, CDR1 is MNHEY and CDR2 SMNVEV (reference sequence). Deletions cut 0 bases from V and 6 bases from J, with 6 bases between. The CDR3 spells CASSLSPINEQFF. The CDR3 DNA follows: TGTGCCAGCAGTTTATCGCCGATCAATGAGCAGTTCTTC.

This chain uses TRBV5-6 with TRBJ2-3; no definite D call. This CDR3 is built from 12 residues. Germline assignment: CDR1 SGHDT and CDR2 YYEEEE. The V end lost 4 bases, the J end lost 2 bases, and 5 bases lay between the germline ends. The CDR3 spells CASSLPTDTQYF. The CDR3 coding sequence is TGTGCCAGCAGCCTACCCACAGATACGCAGTATTTT.

The chain employs TRBV7-8 and TRBJ1-5, with D maybe TRBD1 (5 bases). V lost 1 base to trimming and J lost 6 bases, with 16 bases between them. CDR1 SGHVS and CDR2 FQNEAQ come from the germline V gene. The CDR3 is 16 amino acids. CDR3 DNA sequence: TGTGCCAGCAGCTTAGGACGAGGGGATGATAGTCAGCCCCAGCATTTT. Amino acids: CASSLGRGDDSQPQHF.

The rearrangement links TRBV5-6 to TRBJ1-2, with 7 bases identical to TRBD1. After removal of 1 base from V and 4 bases from J, the junction contained 7 bases not matched to a gene. The germline CDR1 and CDR2 sequences are SGHDT and YYEEEE. The CDR3 runs to 15 residues. This CDR3 is CASSLTGVILYGYTF. Written as DNA, the CDR3 is TGTGCCAGCAGCTTGACAGGGGTGATCCTCTATGGCTACACCTTC. Full variable domain (rest looked up from reference TRBV5-6 and TRBJ1-2): DAGVTQSPTHLIKTRGQQVTLRCSPKSGHDTVSWYQQALGQGPQFIFQYYEEEERQRGNFPDRFSGHQFPNYSSELNVNALLLGDSALYLCASSLTGVILYGYTFGSGTRLTVV.

This chain joins TRBV27 and TRBJ1-5; the match to TRBD1 covers 8 bases. CDR1 MNHEY and CDR2 SMNVEV come from the germline V gene (reference sequence). V was pared by 5 bases and J by 5 bases, with 5 bases of the junction left unmatched. The CDR3 has 14 residues. This CDR3 is CASSQTGVYQPQHF. The DNA for the CDR3 is TGTGCCAGCAGTCAGACAGGGGTGTATCAGCCCCAGCATTTT.

The CDR3 sequence is CASSPSLWGYGYTF. CDR3 DNA: TGTGCCAGCTCACCATCCCTATGGGGCTATGGCTACACCTTC. The rearrangement uses TRBV18 and TRBJ1-2; no clear D. Germline CDR1 and CDR2: KGHSH and LQKENI. This CDR3 region has 14 residues. Trimming took off 2 bases at V and 4 bases at J, with 11 bases between the two ends. Using reference TRBV18 and TRBJ1-2 for the parts outside the CDR3, the full variable domain is NAGVMQNPRHLVRRRGQEARLRCSPMKGHSHVYWYRQLPEEGLKFMVYLQKENIIDESGMPKERFSAEFPKEGPSILRIQQVVRGDSAAYFCASSPSLWGYGYTFGSGTRLTVV.

This clone was observed once. This rearrangement joins TRBV5-5 to TRBJ2-7; a weak D match, TRBD2 (5 bases). This CDR3 contains 15 residues. Trimming stripped 0 bases from V and 3 bases from J, with 13 bases between. CDR1 is SGHKS and CDR2 is YYEKEE in the germline V gene (reference sequence). The CDR3 DNA is TGTGCCAGCAGCTTGGGAGGGCAAGACATCTACGAGCAGTACGTC. Encoded protein: CASSLGGQDIYEQYV.

The genes are TRBV19 and TRBJ2-2, with 7 positions matching TRBD1. The CDR3 sequence is 13 residues long. Germline V gives CDR1 LNHDA, CDR2 SQIVND (reference sequence). The J segment lost 3 bases and the V segment lost 10 bases, leaving 5 bases of the junction unmatched. The CDR3 sequence is CAIWTGDTGELFF. The CDR3 region has the DNA TGTGCCATTTGGACAGGAGACACCGGGGAGCTGTTTTTT.

This rearrangement joins TRBV6-6 to TRBJ2-1; the D gene could be TRBD1 or TRBD2 (5 bases each). The V end was cut by 6 bases, the J end by 5 bases, with 8 bases between. The CDR3 covers 12 residues. Per germline, CDR1 MNHNY and CDR2 SVGAGI (reference sequence). CDR3 nucleotides: TGTGCCAGCAGGAGGGGAAACAATGAGCAGTTCTTC. Translated, it gives CASRRGNNEQFF.

V usage is TRBV5-1 and J usage is TRBJ2-5, with 10 bases identical to TRBD1. CDR1 and CDR2 from the germline V gene are SGHRS and YFSETQ. The CDR3 is 13 residues long. The V segment lost 7 bases and the J segment 5 bases; nucleotides outside the gene matches: 5. DNA for the CDR3: TGCGCCAGCGCCGGACAGGGGGATGAGACCCAGTACTTC. It is translated as CASAGQGDETQYF.

The rearrangement joins TRBV7-3 to TRBJ2-1, with D perhaps TRBD1 (6 bases). The germline V gene encodes CDR1 SGHTA and CDR2 FQGTGA. The V and J ends lost 2 bases and 5 bases respectively, with 16 bases between them. This CDR3 has 16 amino acids. CDR3 DNA: TGTGCCAGCAGCTTAGAAGGGGGAAACTACCACAATGAGCAGTTCTTC. Translated: CASSLEGGNYHNEQFF.

The V and J genes are TRBV27 and TRBJ1-2, with a tentative D call TRBD1 (6 bases). The length of the CDR3 is 13 residues. V lost 8 bases and J 6 bases, leaving 16 bases between the germline ends. The V gene's germline CDR1 is MNHEY and CDR2 SMNVEV (reference sequence). In nucleotides, the CDR3 is TGTGCCAGCGGGTTTTCGGGGGGGCATGGCTACACCTTC. Amino acids: CASGFSGGHGYTF.

The CDR3 is CASSEGSDTQYF. As DNA, the CDR3 is TGTGCCAGCAGTGAAGGGTCCGATACGCAGTATTTT. The V gene is TRBV6-1, the J gene TRBJ2-3, with unresolved D. Deletions cut 1 base from V and 6 bases from J, with 5 bases between. This CDR3 has 12 amino acids. Germline CDR1 and CDR2: MNHNS and SASEGT.